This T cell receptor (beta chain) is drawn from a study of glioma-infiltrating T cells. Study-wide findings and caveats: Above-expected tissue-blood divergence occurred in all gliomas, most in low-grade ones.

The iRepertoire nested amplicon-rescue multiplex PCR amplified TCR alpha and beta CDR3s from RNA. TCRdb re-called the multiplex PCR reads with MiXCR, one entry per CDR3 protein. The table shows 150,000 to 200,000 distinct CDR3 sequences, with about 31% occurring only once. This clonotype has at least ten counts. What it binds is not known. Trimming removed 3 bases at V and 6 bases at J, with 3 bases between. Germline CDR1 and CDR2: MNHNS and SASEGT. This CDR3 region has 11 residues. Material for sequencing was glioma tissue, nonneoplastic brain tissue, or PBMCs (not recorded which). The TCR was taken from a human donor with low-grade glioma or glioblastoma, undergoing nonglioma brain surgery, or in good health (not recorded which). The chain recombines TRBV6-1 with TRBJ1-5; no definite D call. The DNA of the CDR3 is TGTGCCAGCAGTGATGGTCAGCCCCAGCATTTT. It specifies CASSDGQPQHF.